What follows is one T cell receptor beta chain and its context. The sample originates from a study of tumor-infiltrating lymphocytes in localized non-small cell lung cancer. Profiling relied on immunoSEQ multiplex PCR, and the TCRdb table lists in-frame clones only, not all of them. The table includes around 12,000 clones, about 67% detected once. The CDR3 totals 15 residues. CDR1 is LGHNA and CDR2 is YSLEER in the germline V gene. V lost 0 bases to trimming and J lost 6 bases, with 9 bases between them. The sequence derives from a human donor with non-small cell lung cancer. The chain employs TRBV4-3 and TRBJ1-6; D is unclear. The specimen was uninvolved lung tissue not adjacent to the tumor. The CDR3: CASSQEPAANSPLHF. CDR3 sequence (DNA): TGCGCCAGCAGCCAAGAACCGGCGGCTAATTCACCCCTCCACTTT.